This paragraph reports one TCR beta chain. Its antigen is unknown. This sample stems from a study of cytomegalovirus exposure and HLA in healthy donors. CDR1 is SQVTM and CDR2 is ANQGSEA in the germline V gene. The CDR3 has 12 residues. V was pared by 5 bases and J by 5 bases, with 11 bases between. Points from the study as a whole: Among TCR beta chains of equal frequency, HLA-associated ones were more clonally expanded in a later analysis. Later on, analysis showed that most CMV-associated TCR beta chains appeared to be HLA-restricted. As immune exposure information, only CMV serostatus was available.

60 Vbeta and 13 Jbeta primers were used in PCR. TCRdb's copy holds only in-frame clones and misses some; the assay was immunoSEQ multiplex PCR. The sample comprises about 89,000 clones, less than 85% of which are singletons, and 6% to 7.5% rests with the top ten. The sample consisted of PBMCs. This sequence originates from a man aged 35-49 years in good health and CMV-seropositive. The chain carries TRBV29-1 and TRBJ2-3; perhaps TRBD1 as D (5 bases). CDR3 sequence (DNA): TGCAGCGTTCAGGGCCTCAGAGATACGCAGTATTTT. Its protein is CSVQGLRDTQYF.